This T cell receptor beta chain was captured in a study of T cell repertoires in cytomegalovirus infection. As for the study in general: Based on public TCR beta signatures, there were indications of CMV infection and of a matching HLA type. The study, taken as a whole, reports: HLA-C-restricted CMV-specific TCR beta clonotypes prevailed in the ex vivo response.

This CDR3 has 13 residues. Trimming stripped 5 bases from V and 0 bases from J, with 8 bases between. TCRdb re-analysed the reads in MiXCR, keeping a single row per CDR3 protein. Of 300,000 to 400,000 distinct CDR3 sequences listed, 15% to 20% are singletons. This clonotype was counted between two and nine times. Its antigen is not known. This TCR derives from a human donor in good health (CMV status not recorded). Some clones in this sample may be carry-over from other donors' samples. Sample: PBMCs. This chain uses TRBV12-3 or TRBV12-4 with TRBJ2-7; the D gene could be TRBD1 or TRBD2 (5 bases each). For the CDR3, the DNA is TGTGCCAGCAGTCGGGACGACTCCTACGAGCAGTACTTC. Its translation is CASSRDDSYEQYF.